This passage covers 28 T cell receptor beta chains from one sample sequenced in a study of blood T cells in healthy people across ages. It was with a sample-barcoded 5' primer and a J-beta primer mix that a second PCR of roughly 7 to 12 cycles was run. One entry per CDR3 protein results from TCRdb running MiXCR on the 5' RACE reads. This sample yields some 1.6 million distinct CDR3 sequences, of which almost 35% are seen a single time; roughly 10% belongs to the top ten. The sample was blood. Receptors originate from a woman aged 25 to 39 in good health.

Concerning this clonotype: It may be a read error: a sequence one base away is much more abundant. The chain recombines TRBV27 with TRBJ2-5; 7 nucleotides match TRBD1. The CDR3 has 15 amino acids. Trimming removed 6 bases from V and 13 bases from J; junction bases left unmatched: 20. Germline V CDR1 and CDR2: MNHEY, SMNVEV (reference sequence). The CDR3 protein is CASRPSSPTGAELYF. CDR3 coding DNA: TGTGCCAGCAGACCATCAAGCCCCACAGGGGCCGAGCTGTACTTC.

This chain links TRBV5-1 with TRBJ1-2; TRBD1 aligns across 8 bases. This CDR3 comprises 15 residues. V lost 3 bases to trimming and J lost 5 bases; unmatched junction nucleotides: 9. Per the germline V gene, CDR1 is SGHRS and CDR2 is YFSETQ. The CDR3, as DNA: TGCGCCAGCAGCTCCTCCGGGACAGGTTCTTATGGCTACACCTTC. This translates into CASSSSGTGSYGYTF. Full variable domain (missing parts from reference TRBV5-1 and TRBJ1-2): KAGVTQTPRYLIKTRGQQVTLSCSPISGHRSVSWYQQTPGQGLQFLFEYFSETQRNKGNFPGRFSGRQFSNSRSEMNVSTLELGDSALYLCASSSSGTGSYGYTFGSGTRLTVV.

The CDR3 DNA reads TGTGCCAGCAGCTTCCGGGCACAGGGGCGAAAAGAGACCCAGTACTTC. It encodes CASSFRAQGRKETQYF. The rearrangement links TRBV11-1 to TRBJ2-5, with TRBD1 matching 7 bases. Per the germline V gene, CDR1 is SGHAT and CDR2 is FQDESV (reference sequence). This CDR3 has 16 residues. V trimming: 3 bases; J trimming: 3 bases; junction bases outside the gene matches: 10.

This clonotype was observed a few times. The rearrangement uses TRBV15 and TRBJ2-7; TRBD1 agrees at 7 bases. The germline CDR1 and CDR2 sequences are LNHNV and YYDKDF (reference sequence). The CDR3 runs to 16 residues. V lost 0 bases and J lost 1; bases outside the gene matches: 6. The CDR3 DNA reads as TGTGCCACCAGCAGAGATCCCGGGACAGCTTCCTACGAGCAGTACTTC. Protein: CATSRDPGTASYEQYF.

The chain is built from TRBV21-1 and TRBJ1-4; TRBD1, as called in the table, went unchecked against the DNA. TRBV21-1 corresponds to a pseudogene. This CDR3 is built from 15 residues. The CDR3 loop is CASSAEGTRNERLFF. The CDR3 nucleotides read TGTGCCAGCAGCGCGGAAGGGACACGGAATGAAAGACTGTTTTTT.

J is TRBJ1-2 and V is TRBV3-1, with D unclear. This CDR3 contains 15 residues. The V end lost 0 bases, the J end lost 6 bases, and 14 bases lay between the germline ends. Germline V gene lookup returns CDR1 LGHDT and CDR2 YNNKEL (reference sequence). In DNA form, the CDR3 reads TGTGCCAGCAGCCAAGATGCGACGACAACAGATGGCTACACCTTC. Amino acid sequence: CASSQDATTTDGYTF.

The CDR3 loop is CASSPVGDYNEQFF. The CDR3 coding sequence is TGTGCCAGCAGCCCTGTAGGGGACTACAATGAGCAGTTCTTC. This sequence joins TRBV12-3 or TRBV12-4 and TRBJ2-1; maybe TRBD1 (5 bases). V lost 6 bases and J lost 3, with 12 bases in between. CDR3 length equals 14 residues.

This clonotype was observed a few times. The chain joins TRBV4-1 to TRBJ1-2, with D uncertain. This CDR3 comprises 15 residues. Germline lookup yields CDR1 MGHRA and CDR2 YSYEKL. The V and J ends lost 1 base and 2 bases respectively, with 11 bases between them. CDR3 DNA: TGCGCCAGCAGCCAAGTAGGTTTAGGGAACTATGGCTACACCTTC. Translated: CASSQVGLGNYGYTF.

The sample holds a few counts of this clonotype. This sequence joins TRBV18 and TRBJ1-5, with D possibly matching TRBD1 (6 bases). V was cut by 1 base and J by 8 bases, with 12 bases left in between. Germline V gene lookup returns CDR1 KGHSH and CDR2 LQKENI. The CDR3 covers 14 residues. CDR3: CASSPLTGSEPQHF. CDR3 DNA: TGTGCCAGCTCACCACTGACAGGATCCGAGCCCCAGCATTTT.

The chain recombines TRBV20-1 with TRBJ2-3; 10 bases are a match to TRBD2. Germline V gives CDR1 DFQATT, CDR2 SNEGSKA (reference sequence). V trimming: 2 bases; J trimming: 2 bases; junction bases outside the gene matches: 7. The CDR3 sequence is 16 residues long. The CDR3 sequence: CSARRASGGNTDTQYF. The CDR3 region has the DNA TGCAGTGCTAGACGGGCTAGCGGGGGTAACACAGATACGCAGTATTTT.

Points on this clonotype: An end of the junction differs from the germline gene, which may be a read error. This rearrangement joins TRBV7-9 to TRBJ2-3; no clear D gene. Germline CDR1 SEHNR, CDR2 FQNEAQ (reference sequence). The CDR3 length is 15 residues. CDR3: CASSSGYELTDAQYF. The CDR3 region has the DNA TGTGCCAGCAGCTCCGGATATGAGCTCACAGATGCGCAGTATTTT.

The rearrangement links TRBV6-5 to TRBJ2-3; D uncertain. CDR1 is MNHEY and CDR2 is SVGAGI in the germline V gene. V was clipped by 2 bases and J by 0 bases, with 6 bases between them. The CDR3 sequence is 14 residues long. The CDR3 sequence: CASSYLRSTDTQYF. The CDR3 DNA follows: TGTGCCAGCAGTTACCTGCGGAGCACAGATACGCAGTATTTT.

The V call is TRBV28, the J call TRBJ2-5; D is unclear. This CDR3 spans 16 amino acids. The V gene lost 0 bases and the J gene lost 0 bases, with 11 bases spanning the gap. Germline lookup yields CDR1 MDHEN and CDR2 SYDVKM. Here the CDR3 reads CASSLWETGDQETQYF. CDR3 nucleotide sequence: TGTGCCAGCAGTTTATGGGAAACTGGGGACCAAGAGACCCAGTACTTC. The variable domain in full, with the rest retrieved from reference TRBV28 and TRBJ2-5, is DVKVTQSSRYLVKRTGEKVFLECVQDMDHENMFWYRQDPGLGLRLIYFSYDVKMKEKGDIPEGYSVSREKKERFSLILESASTNQTSMYLCASSLWETGDQETQYFGPGTRLLVL.

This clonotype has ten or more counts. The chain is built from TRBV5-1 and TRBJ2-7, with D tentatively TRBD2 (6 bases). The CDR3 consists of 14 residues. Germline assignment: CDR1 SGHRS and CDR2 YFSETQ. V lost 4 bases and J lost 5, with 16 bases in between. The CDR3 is CASSPGTPGHEQYF. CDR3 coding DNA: TGCGCCAGCAGCCCCGGGACTCCCGGCCACGAGCAGTACTTC.

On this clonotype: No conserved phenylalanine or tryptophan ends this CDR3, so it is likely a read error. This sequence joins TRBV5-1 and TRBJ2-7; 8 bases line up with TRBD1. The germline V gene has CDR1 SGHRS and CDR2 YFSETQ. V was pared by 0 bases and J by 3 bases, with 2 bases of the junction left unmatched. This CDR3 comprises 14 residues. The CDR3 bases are TGCGCCAGCAGCTTGGAAACAGGGGGCTACGAGCAGTACTGC. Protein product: CASSLETGGYEQYC.

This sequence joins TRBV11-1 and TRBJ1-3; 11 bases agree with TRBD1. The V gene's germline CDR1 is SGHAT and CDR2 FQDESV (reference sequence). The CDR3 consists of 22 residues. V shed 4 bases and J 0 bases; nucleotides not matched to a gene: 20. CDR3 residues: CASSSPGEPGQGVVSSGNTIYF. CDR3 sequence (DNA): TGTGCCAGCAGCTCACCCGGAGAACCGGGACAGGGGGTTGTCAGCTCTGGAAACACCATATATTTT.

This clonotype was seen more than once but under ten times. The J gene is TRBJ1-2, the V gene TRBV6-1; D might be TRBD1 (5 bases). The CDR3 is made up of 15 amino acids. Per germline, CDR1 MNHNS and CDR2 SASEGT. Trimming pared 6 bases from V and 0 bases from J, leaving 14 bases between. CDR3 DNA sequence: TGTGCCAGCAGCCGGGAGGGGCGAGCTAACTATGGCTACACCTTC. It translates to CASSREGRANYGYTF.

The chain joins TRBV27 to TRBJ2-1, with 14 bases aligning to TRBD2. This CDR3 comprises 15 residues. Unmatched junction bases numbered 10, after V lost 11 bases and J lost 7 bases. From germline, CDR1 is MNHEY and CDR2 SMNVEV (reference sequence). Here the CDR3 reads CAGTAGTSGSNEQFF. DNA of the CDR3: TGTGCCGGCACCGCCGGGACTAGCGGGAGTAATGAGCAGTTCTTC.

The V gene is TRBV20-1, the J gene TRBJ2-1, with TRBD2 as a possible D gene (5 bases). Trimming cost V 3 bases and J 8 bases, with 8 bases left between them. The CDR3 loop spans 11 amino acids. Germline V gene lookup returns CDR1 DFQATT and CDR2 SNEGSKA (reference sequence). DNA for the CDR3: TGCAGTGCTAGTTTGAGGGATGAGCAGTTCTTC. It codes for CSASLRDEQFF.

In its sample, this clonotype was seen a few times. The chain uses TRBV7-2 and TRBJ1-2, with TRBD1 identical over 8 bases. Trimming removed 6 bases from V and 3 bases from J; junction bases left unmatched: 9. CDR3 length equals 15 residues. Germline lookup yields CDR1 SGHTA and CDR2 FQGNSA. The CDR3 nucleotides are TGTGCCAGCAGACCCCTCCCGGGACAGGACTATGGCTACACCTTC. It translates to CASRPLPGQDYGYTF.

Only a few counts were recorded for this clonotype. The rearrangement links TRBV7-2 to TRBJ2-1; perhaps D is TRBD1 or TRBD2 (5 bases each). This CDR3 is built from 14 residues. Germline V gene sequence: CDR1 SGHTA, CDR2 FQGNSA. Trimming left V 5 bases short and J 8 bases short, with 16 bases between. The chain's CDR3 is CASSPRGPEDEQFF. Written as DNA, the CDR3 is TGTGCCAGCAGCCCAAGGGGCCCGGAGGATGAGCAGTTCTTC.

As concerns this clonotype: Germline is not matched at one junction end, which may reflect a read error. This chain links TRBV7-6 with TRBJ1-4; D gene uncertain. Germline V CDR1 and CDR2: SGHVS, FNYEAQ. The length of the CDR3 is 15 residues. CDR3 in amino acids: CASSLDPGSNEKRFF. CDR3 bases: TGTGCCAGCAGCTTAGATCCGGGGAGTAATGAAAAACGGTTTTTT.

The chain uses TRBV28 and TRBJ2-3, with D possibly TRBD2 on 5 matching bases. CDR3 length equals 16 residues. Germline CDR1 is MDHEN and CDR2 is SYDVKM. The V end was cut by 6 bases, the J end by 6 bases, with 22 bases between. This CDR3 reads CASSPGMVVRVDTQYF. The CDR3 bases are TGTGCCAGCAGCCCCGGGATGGTGGTTAGGGTGGATACGCAGTATTTT.

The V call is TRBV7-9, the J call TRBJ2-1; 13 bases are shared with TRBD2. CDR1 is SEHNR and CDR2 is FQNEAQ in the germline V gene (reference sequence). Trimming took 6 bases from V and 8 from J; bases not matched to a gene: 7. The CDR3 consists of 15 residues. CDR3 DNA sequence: TGTGCCAGCAGTTACACTAGCGGGAGGGGGTATGAGCAGTTCTTC. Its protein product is CASSYTSGRGYEQFF.

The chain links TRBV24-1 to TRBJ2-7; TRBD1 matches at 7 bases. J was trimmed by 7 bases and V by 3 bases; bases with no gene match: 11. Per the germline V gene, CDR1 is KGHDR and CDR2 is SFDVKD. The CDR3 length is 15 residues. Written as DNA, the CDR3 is TGTGCCACCAGTGATGAGAGGGGGCATCATCGAGAGCAGTACTTC. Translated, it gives CATSDERGHHREQYF.

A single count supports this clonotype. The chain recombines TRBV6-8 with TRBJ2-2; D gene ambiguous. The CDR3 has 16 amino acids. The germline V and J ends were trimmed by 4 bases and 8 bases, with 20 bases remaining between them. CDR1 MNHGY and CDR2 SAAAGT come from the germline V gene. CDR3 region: CASSSIGPPQRGELFF. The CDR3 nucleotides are TGTGCCAGCAGTTCAATAGGGCCACCCCAACGGGGGGAGCTGTTTTTT.

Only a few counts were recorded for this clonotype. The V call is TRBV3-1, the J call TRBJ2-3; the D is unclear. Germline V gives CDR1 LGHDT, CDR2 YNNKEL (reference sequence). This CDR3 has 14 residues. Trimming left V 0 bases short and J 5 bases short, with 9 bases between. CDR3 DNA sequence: TGTGCCAGCAGCCAAGACTTAACCCGAGATACGCAGTATTTT. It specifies CASSQDLTRDTQYF.

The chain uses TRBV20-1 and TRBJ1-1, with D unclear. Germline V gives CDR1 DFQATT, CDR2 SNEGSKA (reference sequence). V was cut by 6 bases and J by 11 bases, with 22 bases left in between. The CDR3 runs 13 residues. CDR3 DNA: TGCAGTGCGCAAATACCCTTCTCCCCCAAGGCTTTCTTT. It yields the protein CSAQIPFSPKAFF.